The T cell receptor (beta chain) described here comes from a study of Ad26.COV2.S vaccination and SARS-CoV-2 variants. The table came from immunoSEQ multiplex PCR; TCRdb's copy has only in-frame clones and leaves some out. Of about 350,000 clones listed, 92% are singletons. The CDR3 is 15 amino acids. Per germline, CDR1 MNHEY and CDR2 SVGAGI. V gave up 7 bases and J gave up 0 bases; unmatched junction bases: 6. Source: peripheral blood, taken after recovery from COVID-19. This clonotype originated in a human donor who had recovered from COVID-19. The chain couples TRBV6-5 to TRBJ2-1, with 7 bases that match TRBD2. The CDR3: CASNPRGSSYNEQFF. The CDR3 bases are TGTGCCAGCAATCCGCGGGGGAGCTCCTACAATGAGCAGTTCTTC.